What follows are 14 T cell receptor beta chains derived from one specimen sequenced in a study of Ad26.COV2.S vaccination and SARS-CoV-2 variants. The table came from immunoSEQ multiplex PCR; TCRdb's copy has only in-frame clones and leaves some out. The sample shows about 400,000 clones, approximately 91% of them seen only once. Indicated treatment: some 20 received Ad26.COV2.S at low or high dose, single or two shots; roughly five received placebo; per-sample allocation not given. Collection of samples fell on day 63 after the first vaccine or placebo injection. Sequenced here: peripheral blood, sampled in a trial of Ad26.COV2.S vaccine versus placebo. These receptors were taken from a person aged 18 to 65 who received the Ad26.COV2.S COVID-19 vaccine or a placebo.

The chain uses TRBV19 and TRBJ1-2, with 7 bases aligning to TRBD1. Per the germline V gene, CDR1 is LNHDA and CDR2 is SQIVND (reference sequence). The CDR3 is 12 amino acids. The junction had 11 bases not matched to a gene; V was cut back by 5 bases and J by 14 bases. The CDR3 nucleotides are TGTGCCAGTAGTCCTCGTGAGGGGGCGAGTACCTTC. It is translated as CASSPREGASTF.

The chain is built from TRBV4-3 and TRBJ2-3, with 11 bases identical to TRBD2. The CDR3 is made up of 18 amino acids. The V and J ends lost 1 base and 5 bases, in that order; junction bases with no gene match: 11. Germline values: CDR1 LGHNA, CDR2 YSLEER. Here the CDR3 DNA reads TGCGCCAGCAGCCAAGCGGCGCTAGCGGGAGGTGTGGTAGATACGCAGTATTTT. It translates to CASSQAALAGGVVDTQYF.

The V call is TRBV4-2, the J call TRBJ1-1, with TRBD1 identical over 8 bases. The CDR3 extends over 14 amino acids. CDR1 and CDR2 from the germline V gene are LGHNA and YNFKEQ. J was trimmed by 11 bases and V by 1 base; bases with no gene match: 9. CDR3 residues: CASSQVGTGLEAFF. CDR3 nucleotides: TGTGCCAGCAGCCAAGTGGGGACAGGCTTAGAGGCTTTCTTT.

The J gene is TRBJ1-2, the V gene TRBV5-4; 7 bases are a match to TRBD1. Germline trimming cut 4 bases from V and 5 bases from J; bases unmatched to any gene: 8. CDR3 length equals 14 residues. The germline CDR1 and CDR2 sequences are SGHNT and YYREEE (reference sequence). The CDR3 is CASSPRQGTYGYTF. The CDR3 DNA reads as TGTGCCAGCAGCCCTCGACAGGGTACATATGGCTACACCTTC. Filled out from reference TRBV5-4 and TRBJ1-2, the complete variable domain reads ETGVTQSPTHLIKTRGQQVTLRCSSQSGHNTVSWYQQALGQGPQFIFQYYREEENGRGNFPPRFSGLQFPNYSSELNVNALELDDSALYLCASSPRQGTYGYTFGSGTRLTVV.

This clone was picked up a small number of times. The DNA of the CDR3 is TGTGCCAGCAGCTTTAGAAGTACCGGGGAGCTGTTTTTT. This sequence encodes CASSFRSTGELFF. The rearrangement links TRBV11-1 to TRBJ2-2; D call uncertain. The CDR3 consists of 13 residues. Germline CDR1 reads SGHAT; CDR2 reads FQDESV (reference sequence). Deletions cut 3 bases from V and 5 bases from J, with 7 bases between.

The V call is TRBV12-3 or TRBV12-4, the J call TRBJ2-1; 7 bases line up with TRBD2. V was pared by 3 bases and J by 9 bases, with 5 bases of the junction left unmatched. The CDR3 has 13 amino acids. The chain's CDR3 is CASSLSSGPEQFF. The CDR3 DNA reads TGTGCCAGCAGTTTGTCTAGCGGTCCTGAGCAGTTCTTC.

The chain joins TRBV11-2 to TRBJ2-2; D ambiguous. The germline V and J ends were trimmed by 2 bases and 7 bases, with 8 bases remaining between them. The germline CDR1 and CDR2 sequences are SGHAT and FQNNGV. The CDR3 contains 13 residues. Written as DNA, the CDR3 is TGTGCCAGCAGCTTATCTATGGGCGGGGAGCTGTTTTTT. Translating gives CASSLSMGGELFF.

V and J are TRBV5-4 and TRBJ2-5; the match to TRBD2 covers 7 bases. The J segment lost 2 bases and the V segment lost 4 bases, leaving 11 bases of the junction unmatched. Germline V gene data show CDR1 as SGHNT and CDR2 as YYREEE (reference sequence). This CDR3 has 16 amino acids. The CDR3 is CASSQGLGGGQETQYF. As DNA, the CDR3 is TGTGCCAGCAGCCAAGGACTAGGCGGTGGACAAGAGACCCAGTACTTC.

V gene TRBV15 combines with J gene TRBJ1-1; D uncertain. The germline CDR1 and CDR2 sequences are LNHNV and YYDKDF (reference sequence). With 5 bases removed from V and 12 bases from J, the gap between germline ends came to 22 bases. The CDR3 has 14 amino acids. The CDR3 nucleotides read TGTGCCACCAGCCCTCTTACCGGGGAGGGTTTCTCTTTCTTT. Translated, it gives CATSPLTGEGFSFF.

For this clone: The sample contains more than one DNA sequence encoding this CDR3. CDR3 loop: CASSPGLAGGDEQFF. CDR3 nucleotide sequence: TGCGCCAGCAGTCCGGGACTAGCGGGAGGGGATGAGCAGTTCTTC. V gene TRBV5-1 combines with J gene TRBJ2-1; TRBD2 matches at 16 bases. Germline CDR1 reads SGHRS; CDR2 reads YFSETQ. The CDR3 sequence is 15 residues long. Trimming cost V 5 bases and J 8 bases; bases outside gene matches: 4.

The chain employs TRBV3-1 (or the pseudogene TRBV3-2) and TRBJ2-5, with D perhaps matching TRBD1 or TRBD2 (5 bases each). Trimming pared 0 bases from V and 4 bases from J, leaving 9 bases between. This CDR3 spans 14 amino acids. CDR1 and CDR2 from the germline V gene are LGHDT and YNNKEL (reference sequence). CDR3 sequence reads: CASSQDSGGETQYF. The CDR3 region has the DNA TGTGCCAGCAGCCAAGATTCTGGGGGAGAGACCCAGTACTTC.

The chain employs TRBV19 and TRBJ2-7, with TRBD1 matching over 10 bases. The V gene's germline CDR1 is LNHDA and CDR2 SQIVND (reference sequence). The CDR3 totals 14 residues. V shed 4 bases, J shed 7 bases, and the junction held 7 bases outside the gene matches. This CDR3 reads CASSSLPGQGEQYF. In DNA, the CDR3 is TGTGCCAGTAGTAGCTTACCGGGACAGGGGGAGCAGTACTTC. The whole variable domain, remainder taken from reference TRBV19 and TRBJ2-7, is DGGITQSPKYLFRKEGQNVTLSCEQNLNHDAMYWYRQDPGQGLRLIYYSQIVNDFQKGDIAEGYSVSREKKESFPLTVTSAQKNPTAFYLCASSSLPGQGEQYFGPGTRLTVT.

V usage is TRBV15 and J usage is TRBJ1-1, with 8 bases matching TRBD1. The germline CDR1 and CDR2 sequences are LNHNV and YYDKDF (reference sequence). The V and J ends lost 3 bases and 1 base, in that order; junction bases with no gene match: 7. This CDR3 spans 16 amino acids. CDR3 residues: CATSSPRDRSNTEAFF. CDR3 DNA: TGTGCCACCAGCAGCCCCCGGGACAGGTCGAACACTGAAGCTTTCTTT. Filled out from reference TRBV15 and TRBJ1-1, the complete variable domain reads DAMVIQNPRYQVTQFGKPVTLSCSQTLNHNVMYWYQQKSSQAPKLLFHYYDKDFNNEADTPDNFQSRRPNTSFCFLDIRSPGLGDTAMYLCATSSPRDRSNTEAFFGQGTRLTVV.

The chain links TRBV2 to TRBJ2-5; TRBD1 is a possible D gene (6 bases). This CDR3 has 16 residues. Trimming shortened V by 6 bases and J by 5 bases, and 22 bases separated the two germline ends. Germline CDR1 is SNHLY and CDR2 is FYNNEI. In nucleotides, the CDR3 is TGTGCCAGCAGCCTAAGGGACACCCTATTAGGGGAGACCCAGTACTTC. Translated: CASSLRDTLLGETQYF.